These T cell receptor beta chains were read from a single sample in a study of blood T cell repertoires in COVID-19. The method was immunoSEQ multiplex PCR; TCRdb's version includes in-frame clones alone and lacks a portion of them. The sample shows around 220,000 clones, 84% of them seen only once. Sequences were obtained from peripheral blood. The receptors stem from a man aged 30 to 45 with active or convalescent COVID-19. The CDR3 runs from the conserved cysteine through the conserved F or W. The order of the fields is D gene, J gene, CDR3 length, V gene, clone size, CDR3 protein, CDR3 DNA. A D gene is named only where the DNA matches it firmly. Some rows mark clone size as missing; the rest say once, few, many or name a class of expanded clone.

d_call: NA; j_call: TRBJ1-3; cdr3_length: 14; v_call: TRBV7-8; clone_size: many; cdr3_aa: CASSSYLLRNTIYF; cdr3_nt: TGTGCCAGCAGCTCCTACCTATTAAGAAACACCATATATTTT
d_call: NA; j_call: TRBJ2-3; cdr3_length: 14; v_call: TRBV11-2; clone_size: NA; cdr3_aa: CASSLAGGTDTQYF; cdr3_nt: TGTGCCAGCAGCTTAGCCGGGGGCACAGATACGCAGTATTTT
d_call: TRBD1; j_call: TRBJ1-1; cdr3_length: 16; v_call: TRBV19; clone_size: NA; cdr3_aa: CASIHLWGRGKFEAFF; cdr3_nt: TGTGCCAGTATCCACCTATGGGGCAGGGGGAAGTTTGAAGCTTTCTTT
d_call: NA; j_call: TRBJ1-6; cdr3_length: 13; v_call: TRBV27; clone_size: once; cdr3_aa: CASSLGRPSPLHF; cdr3_nt: TGTGCCAGCAGTTTGGGCAGACCTTCACCCCTCCACTTT
d_call: TRBD2; j_call: TRBJ2-7; cdr3_length: 14; v_call: TRBV7-9; clone_size: NA; cdr3_aa: CASSLTSGSYEQYF; cdr3_nt: TGTGCCAGCAGCTTGACTAGCGGATCCTACGAGCAGTACTTC
d_call: NA; j_call: TRBJ2-3; cdr3_length: 14; v_call: TRBV9; clone_size: NA; cdr3_aa: CAREWAGGTDTQYF; cdr3_nt: TGTGCCAGAGAATGGGCAGGGGGCACAGATACGCAGTATTTT
d_call: NA; j_call: TRBJ2-1; cdr3_length: 14; v_call: TRBV11-2; clone_size: NA; cdr3_aa: CASSLGARINEQFF; cdr3_nt: TGTGCCAGCAGCTTGGGGGCGCGAATCAATGAGCAGTTCTTC
d_call: NA; j_call: TRBJ1-1; cdr3_length: 13; v_call: TRBV12-3/TRBV12-4; clone_size: few; cdr3_aa: CASSLGGGTEAFF; cdr3_nt: TGTGCCAGCAGTTTAGGGGGGGGCACTGAAGCTTTCTTT
d_call: NA; j_call: TRBJ2-1; cdr3_length: 13; v_call: TRBV4-1; clone_size: NA; cdr3_aa: CASSQHTENEQFF; cdr3_nt: TGCGCCAGCAGCCAACACACAGAGAATGAGCAGTTCTTC
d_call: NA; j_call: TRBJ1-6; cdr3_length: 17; v_call: TRBV4-3; clone_size: NA; cdr3_aa: CASSQGPTSSYNSPLHF; cdr3_nt: TGCGCCAGCAGCCAAGGACCCACTAGCTCCTATAATTCACCCCTCCACTTT
d_call: NA; j_call: TRBJ2-1; cdr3_length: 13; v_call: TRBV4-2; clone_size: once; cdr3_aa: CASSKDQGNEQFF; cdr3_nt: TGTGCCAGCAGCAAAGACCAGGGAAATGAGCAGTTCTTC
d_call: NA; j_call: TRBJ2-5; cdr3_length: 16; v_call: TRBV12-2; clone_size: NA; cdr3_aa: CATPGHRIRIQETQYF; cdr3_nt: TGTGCAACTCCGGGACACCGAATTCGAATACAAGAGACCCAGTACTTC
d_call: NA; j_call: TRBJ2-5; cdr3_length: 11; v_call: TRBV28; clone_size: NA; cdr3_aa: CASSSPVTQYF; cdr3_nt: TGTGCCAGCAGTTCCCCAGTTACCCAGTACTTC
d_call: NA; j_call: TRBJ2-7; cdr3_length: 15; v_call: TRBV7-9; clone_size: once; cdr3_aa: CASSSTGTHTYEQYF; cdr3_nt: TGTGCCAGCAGCTCGACCGGGACTCATACCTACGAGCAGTACTTC
d_call: TRBD2; j_call: TRBJ2-3; cdr3_length: 16; v_call: TRBV7-9; clone_size: NA; cdr3_aa: CASSILAGGPQDTQYF; cdr3_nt: TGTGCCAGCAGCATATTAGCGGGAGGGCCGCAAGATACGCAGTATTTT
d_call: NA; j_call: TRBJ2-3; cdr3_length: 13; v_call: TRBV12-3/TRBV12-4; clone_size: NA; cdr3_aa: CASSFQGPDTQYF; cdr3_nt: TGTGCCAGCAGTTTCCAGGGGCCAGATACGCAGTATTTT
d_call: NA; j_call: TRBJ1-5; cdr3_length: 14; v_call: TRBV6-6; clone_size: NA; cdr3_aa: CASSEGHPNQPQHF; cdr3_nt: TGTGCCAGCAGCGAGGGCCACCCCAATCAGCCCCAGCATTTT
d_call: NA; j_call: TRBJ2-7; cdr3_length: 16; v_call: TRBV19; clone_size: NA; cdr3_aa: CASSISYGGTSYEQYF; cdr3_nt: TGTGCCAGTAGTATATCCTATGGTGGGACTTCCTACGAGCAGTACTTC
d_call: NA; j_call: TRBJ1-5; cdr3_length: 15; v_call: TRBV19; clone_size: NA; cdr3_aa: CASSIGRQAVQPQHF; cdr3_nt: TGTGCCAGTAGTATAGGGAGACAGGCGGTCCAGCCCCAGCATTTT
d_call: TRBD1; j_call: TRBJ1-1; cdr3_length: 15; v_call: TRBV28; clone_size: NA; cdr3_aa: CASDRIDRENTEAFF; cdr3_nt: TGTGCCAGCGACCGTATCGACAGGGAGAACACTGAAGCTTTCTTT
d_call: TRBD1; j_call: TRBJ2-3; cdr3_length: 20; v_call: TRBV7-2; clone_size: NA; cdr3_aa: CASSLALLNRGRGNTDTQYF; cdr3_nt: TGTGCCAGCAGCTTAGCCCTACTTAACAGGGGGCGAGGAAACACAGATACGCAGTATTTT
d_call: NA; j_call: TRBJ1-5; cdr3_length: 14; v_call: TRBV19; clone_size: NA; cdr3_aa: CASKQYNSNQPQHF; cdr3_nt: TGTGCCAGTAAACAGTATAATAGCAATCAGCCCCAGCATTTT
d_call: TRBD1; j_call: TRBJ2-7; cdr3_length: 13; v_call: TRBV2; clone_size: NA; cdr3_aa: CASMGQGVYEQYF; cdr3_nt: TGTGCCAGCATGGGACAGGGGGTCTACGAGCAGTACTTC
d_call: NA; j_call: TRBJ2-3; cdr3_length: 13; v_call: TRBV12-3/TRBV12-4; clone_size: NA; cdr3_aa: CASSFFGTDTQYF; cdr3_nt: TGTGCCAGCAGTTTTTTCGGGACAGATACGCAGTATTTT
d_call: NA; j_call: TRBJ2-7; cdr3_length: 15; v_call: TRBV11-2; clone_size: NA; cdr3_aa: CASSLDVGGAYEQYF; cdr3_nt: TGTGCCAGCAGCTTAGATGTTGGAGGAGCCTACGAGCAGTACTTC
d_call: NA; j_call: TRBJ1-2; cdr3_length: 13; v_call: TRBV30; clone_size: NA; cdr3_aa: CAWRPWDSYGYTF; cdr3_nt: TGTGCCTGGAGACCCTGGGACTCCTATGGCTACACCTTC
d_call: NA; j_call: TRBJ1-1; cdr3_length: 14; v_call: TRBV5-1; clone_size: NA; cdr3_aa: CASSLQGRATEAFF; cdr3_nt: TGCGCCAGCAGCCTCCAGGGGCGGGCCACTGAAGCTTTCTTT
d_call: TRBD2; j_call: TRBJ2-7; cdr3_length: 16; v_call: TRBV7-2; clone_size: NA; cdr3_aa: CASSLTGTSGSYEQYF; cdr3_nt: TGTGCCAGCAGCTTGACAGGGACTAGCGGGTCCTACGAGCAGTACTTC
d_call: NA; j_call: TRBJ2-7; cdr3_length: 11; v_call: TRBV19; clone_size: NA; cdr3_aa: CATSGAYEQYF; cdr3_nt: TGTGCCACCTCCGGGGCCTACGAGCAGTACTTC
d_call: TRBD1; j_call: TRBJ1-3; cdr3_length: 15; v_call: TRBV5-6; clone_size: NA; cdr3_aa: CASSIQGRSGNTIYF; cdr3_nt: TGTGCCAGCAGCATACAGGGGCGCTCTGGAAACACCATATATTTT
d_call: NA; j_call: TRBJ1-2; cdr3_length: 14; v_call: TRBV9; clone_size: NA; cdr3_aa: CASSVESGNYGYTF; cdr3_nt: TGTGCCAGCAGCGTAGAGTCGGGTAACTATGGCTACACCTTC
d_call: TRBD2; j_call: TRBJ2-7; cdr3_length: 15; v_call: TRBV6-5; clone_size: NA; cdr3_aa: CASSYSAGLNYEQYF; cdr3_nt: TGTGCCAGCAGTTACTCAGCGGGGCTTAACTACGAGCAGTACTTC
d_call: TRBD2; j_call: TRBJ2-3; cdr3_length: 18; v_call: TRBV11-2; clone_size: NA; cdr3_aa: CASSSVAPEREGRNTQYF; cdr3_nt: TGTGCCAGCAGCTCAGTCGCCCCTGAGCGGGAGGGCCGAAATACGCAGTATTTT
d_call: TRBD1; j_call: TRBJ2-2; cdr3_length: 13; v_call: TRBV27; clone_size: NA; cdr3_aa: CASRIQGAGELFF; cdr3_nt: TGTGCCAGCAGGATACAGGGGGCCGGGGAGCTGTTTTTT
d_call: NA; j_call: TRBJ1-4; cdr3_length: 14; v_call: TRBV3-1/TRBV3-2; clone_size: few; cdr3_aa: CASKWRGNNEKLFF; cdr3_nt: TGTGCCAGCAAATGGAGGGGCAACAATGAAAAACTGTTTTTT
d_call: NA; j_call: TRBJ1-2; cdr3_length: 13; v_call: TRBV6-2/TRBV6-3; clone_size: NA; cdr3_aa: CASSYEQNYGYTF; cdr3_nt: TGTGCCAGCAGTTACGAGCAAAACTATGGCTACACCTTC
d_call: NA; j_call: TRBJ2-1; cdr3_length: 14; v_call: TRBV7-8; clone_size: NA; cdr3_aa: CASSWREGTNEQFF; cdr3_nt: TGTGCCAGCAGCTGGAGGGAAGGGACCAATGAGCAGTTCTTC
d_call: NA; j_call: TRBJ1-1; cdr3_length: 13; v_call: TRBV30; clone_size: NA; cdr3_aa: CAWSAGKAGEAFF; cdr3_nt: TGTGCCTGGAGTGCAGGGAAGGCAGGTGAAGCTTTCTTT
d_call: TRBD2; j_call: TRBJ2-3; cdr3_length: 19; v_call: TRBV4-3; clone_size: NA; cdr3_aa: CASSQSRSGLAGSTDTQYF; cdr3_nt: TGCGCCAGCAGCCAATCGAGATCAGGACTAGCGGGGAGCACAGATACGCAGTATTTT
d_call: TRBD1; j_call: TRBJ2-7; cdr3_length: 13; v_call: TRBV28; clone_size: NA; cdr3_aa: CASSLRDSYEQYF; cdr3_nt: TGTGCCAGCAGTTTACGGGACAGCTACGAGCAGTACTTC
d_call: TRBD1; j_call: TRBJ2-7; cdr3_length: 16; v_call: TRBV18; clone_size: NA; cdr3_aa: CASSPQGAGFSYEQYF; cdr3_nt: TGTGCCAGCTCACCGCAGGGGGCCGGTTTCTCCTACGAGCAGTACTTC
d_call: NA; j_call: TRBJ2-3; cdr3_length: 13; v_call: TRBV7-2; clone_size: NA; cdr3_aa: CASSSLLTDTQYF; cdr3_nt: TGTGCCAGCAGCTCCCTACTCACAGATACGCAGTATTTT
d_call: TRBD2; j_call: TRBJ2-7; cdr3_length: 15; v_call: TRBV4-2; clone_size: NA; cdr3_aa: CASSPRTSGSGEQYF; cdr3_nt: TGTGCCAGCAGCCCCCGGACTAGCGGGAGTGGTGAGCAGTACTTC
d_call: NA; j_call: TRBJ2-7; cdr3_length: 16; v_call: TRBV5-1; clone_size: NA; cdr3_aa: CASSLEQATISYEQYF; cdr3_nt: TGCGCCAGCAGCTTGGAACAGGCCACCATCTCCTACGAGCAGTACTTC
d_call: TRBD2; j_call: TRBJ2-5; cdr3_length: 17; v_call: TRBV7-2; clone_size: NA; cdr3_aa: CASSLGEVRGYQETQYF; cdr3_nt: TGTGCCAGCAGCTTGGGAGAGGTGCGGGGGTACCAAGAGACCCAGTACTTC
d_call: NA; j_call: TRBJ2-3; cdr3_length: 12; v_call: TRBV6-2/TRBV6-3; clone_size: NA; cdr3_aa: CASSYSEDTQYF; cdr3_nt: TGTGCCAGCAGTTACTCGGAGGATACGCAGTATTTT
d_call: TRBD2; j_call: TRBJ2-6; cdr3_length: 21; v_call: TRBV24-1; clone_size: NA; cdr3_aa: CATSGGPRTLAGGLGANVLTF; cdr3_nt: TGTGCCACCAGTGGGGGCCCCCGAACACTAGCGGGGGGCCTGGGGGCCAACGTCCTGACTTTC
d_call: TRBD1; j_call: TRBJ2-7; cdr3_length: 13; v_call: TRBV5-1; clone_size: NA; cdr3_aa: CASSLTGGYEQYF; cdr3_nt: TGCGCCAGCAGCTTAACAGGGGGCTACGAGCAGTACTTC
d_call: TRBD2; j_call: TRBJ2-1; cdr3_length: 18; v_call: TRBV24-1; clone_size: NA; cdr3_aa: CATSDPGLAGSSYNEQFF; cdr3_nt: TGTGCCACCAGTGATCCGGGACTAGCGGGAAGCTCCTACAATGAGCAGTTCTTC